This TCR beta chain was retrieved from a study of prognosis after radiotherapy for stage I lung cancer (dated by TCRdb to the early 2020s). Broadly, across the study: Over 15 stage I NSCLC patients were enrolled in Nanjing, China, between 2018 and January 2019. No patient received concurrent therapy alongside SBRT. Squamous cell carcinoma histology was identified in seven patients, and adenocarcinoma histology was identified in about a dozen patients. The cohort was made up of about a dozen men and a handful of women, with a median age of around 68 years and an age range of about 50 to 90 years. SBRT was given in 3 to 5 fractions with a biologically effective dose of at least 100 Gy, using image-guided IMRT or VMAT. The patients included approximately 14 who had newly diagnosed primary stage I lung tumors, along with about 5 others who had oligometastatic NSCLC after their primary tumor had been surgically resected. Distant metastases were developed by four of the 19 patients after SBRT, at a median of roughly 7 months, whereas no significant progression was observed in the other 15 patients. Every patient was regarded as medically inoperable, because of comorbidities in approximately 12 cases and refusal of surgery in seven or eight cases. This study profiled peripheral blood TCR beta repertoires from stage I NSCLC patients before and after stereotactic body radiotherapy and linked the repertoires to distant failure. The study sequenced about 40 blood samples from approximately 20 patients, one before and one after SBRT per patient. Overall study results and their limits: After SBRT, the number of unique TCR clones decreased (median roughly 10,000 before versus 6,861 after; Wilcoxon paired P=0.011). The study was limited by the small cohort and short follow-up, and independent validation of the study findings is required. Post-SBRT Shannon entropy and its change from baseline were lower in patients who developed distant metastases; baseline Shannon entropy was not associated with metastases. Whether the expanded TCR clones were tumor-specific was not determined. Differences by metastasis status were reportedly seen in TRBV and TRBJ usage frequencies, involving two V genes at baseline and, after SBRT, several V genes and two J genes. All reported P values were unadjusted for multiple comparisons.

The table lists this clonotype with many counts. Its antigen is unknown. Base qualities are not recorded, but no much larger clone differs from it by a single base. All patients had node-negative disease on CT and PET/CT, and none had a history of other malignancies or had previously received chemotherapy or radiotherapy. At each of two time points, about 6 milliliters of peripheral venous blood were collected into EDTA tubes. Ficoll-Paque Plus density-gradient centrifugation was used to isolate PBMCs. Right after collection, samples were kept at -80 degrees C until analysis. Trimming takes 8 bases off V and 4 bases off J; junction bases not matched to a gene: 10. CDR3 length: 15 amino acids, cysteine to phenylalanine. Of all the DNA, just the CDR3 is kept, 45 bases in frame from base 1. The germline V gene gives CDR1 as SNHLY and CDR2 as FYNNEI. Two rounds of multiplex PCR were used to amplify the TCR beta CDR3 region from genomic DNA. In the first PCR round, primers specific to each TRBV and TRBJ gene were used, and the primer sequences were filed in Chinese patent CN105087789A. Universal primers were used in the second round of PCR. The Roche High Pure PCR Template Preparation Kit was used to extract genomic DNA from frozen PBMCs. An Illumina HiSeq 3000 was used to sequence the libraries paired-end with 151 bp reads. The paper's data handling went like this. CutAdapt was used to discard raw reads that did not contain the multiplex PCR primer sequences. Using PEAR, the high-quality paired reads were merged into contigs. By alignment to reference sequences, MiXCR assigned TRB V, D and J gene segments to each contig. To remove sequencing errors, CDR3 sequences were clustered according to base quality and sequence similarity. Shannon entropy normalized by the natural log of productive TCR sequence number was used as the measure of diversity. One minus Shannon entropy divided by the natural log of the number of unique clonotypes was used as the definition of clonality. The Youden index of ROC curves was used to select progression-free survival cut-offs for repertoire metrics, and analyses were performed in R 3.5.3. In TCRdb, the public reads were trimmed at Q25 with fastp and aligned with MiXCR, with productive beta chains retained. Each entry merges the rows of one CDR3 protein and shows their most common DNA and genes. The V and J calls, along with clone size, are taken from TCRdb and not from the paper's own processing. This sample lists 15,000 or so distinct CDR3 sequences; less than 40% were detected once. The top ten hold 20% to 30% of the sample.

The TCR comes from a donor of 50 years or more with non-small cell lung cancer. The chain employs TRBV2 and TRBJ1-4; 7 junctional bases match TRBD1. The specimen was PBMCs, collected before or after stereotactic body radiation therapy (not recorded which). The nucleotides are TGTGCCAGCGTACTCAGGGGGACGCGTAATGAAAAACTGTTTTTT. Its translation is CASVLRGTRNEKLFF.